What follows are 8 T cell receptor beta chains derived from one specimen sequenced in a study of beta chain features in type 1 diabetes (dated by TCRdb to the late 2010s). Libraries were prepared through the immunoSEQ multiplex PCR assay. All of the isolated RNA was reverse transcribed with the High Capacity cDNA Reverse Transcription Kit, so expressed TCRB transcripts were sequenced. TCRdb holds this immuneACCESS table with in-frame rearrangements only. Some clones are missing; in checked studies, unresolved V genes explain under half, and the rest has no known cause. For this sample the table gives about 260,000 clones, of which approximately 70% were detected only once. The ten most abundant clones make up around 0.05% of the sample. Sequenced: naive CD4+ T cells from blood. In the paper's terms, the cell subset or site label means: true naive CD4+ T cells. Every receptor here comes from a man aged 25-45 years in good health.

The J gene is TRBJ2-2, the V gene TRBV9; D is undetermined. CDR3 length: 12 amino acids. V dropped 1 base and J dropped 8 bases, with 6 bases sitting between them. The germline V gene has CDR1 SGDLS and CDR2 YYNGEE. The CDR3 coding sequence is TGTGCCAGCAGCGTATATTCTGGGGAGCTGTTTTTT. This gives the protein CASSVYSGELFF.

In nucleotides, the CDR3 is TGCAGCGTAAGAGCCGGGACAGGGGAGCCCCAGCATTTT. Translation: CSVRAGTGEPQHF. The chain links TRBV29-1 to TRBJ1-5; 10 nucleotides line up with TRBD1. Looked up from germline, CDR1 is SQVTM and CDR2 is ANQGSEA. Trimming took 6 bases from V and 8 from J; bases not matched to a gene: 7. CDR3 size: 13 residues. Using reference TRBV29-1 and TRBJ1-5 for the parts outside the CDR3, the full variable domain is SAVISQKPSRDICQRGTSLTIQCQVDSQVTMMFWYRQQPGQSLTLIATANQGSEATYESGFVIDKFPISRPNLTFSTLTVSNMSPEDSSIYLCSVRAGTGEPQHFGDGTRLSIL.

The sample holds a few counts of this clone. J is TRBJ2-7 and V is TRBV6-6; 8 nucleotides align to TRBD1. The CDR3 runs 15 residues. The germline V gene has CDR1 MNHNY and CDR2 SVGAGI (reference sequence). The trim removed 6 bases at V and 0 bases at J, leaving 7 bases unmatched. The CDR3 nucleotides read TGTGCCAGCAGAACAACAGGGGGTAACTCCTACGAGCAGTACTTC. Encoded protein: CASRTTGGNSYEQYF.

The V gene is TRBV11-2, the J gene TRBJ2-7, with TRBD2 matching 9 bases. This CDR3 spans 13 amino acids. V dropped 6 bases and J dropped 2; count of bases not matched to a gene: 2. Germline values: CDR1 SGHAT, CDR2 FQNNGV. The CDR3 spells CASRTSGTYEQYF. The CDR3, as DNA: TGTGCCAGCAGGACTAGCGGAACCTACGAGCAGTACTTC.

V usage is TRBV20-1 and J usage is TRBJ2-4; D gene ambiguous. With 6 bases removed from V and 3 bases from J, the gap between germline ends came to 3 bases. Germline V gene lookup returns CDR1 DFQATT and CDR2 SNEGSKA (reference sequence). The CDR3 sequence is 10 residues long. CDR3 nucleotides: TGCAGTGCGAACAAAAACATTCAGTACTTC. Translation gives CSANKNIQYF.

The genes are TRBV7-9 and TRBJ2-5; D assignment may be TRBD1 or TRBD2 (5 bases each). Germline-derived CDR1 and CDR2 are SEHNR and FQNEAQ (reference sequence). The CDR3 is made up of 14 amino acids. V lost 5 bases to trimming and J lost 1 base, with 11 bases between them. As DNA, the CDR3 is TGTGCCAGCAGCCCCGGGACGGCCCAAGAGACCCAGTACTTC. Its translation is CASSPGTAQETQYF.

This clone was counted only a few times. The V and J genes are TRBV29-1 and TRBJ2-7; 8 nucleotides agree with TRBD1. Germline-derived CDR1 and CDR2 are SQVTM and ANQGSEA. The trim removed 6 bases at V and 7 bases at J, leaving 5 bases unmatched. The CDR3 spans 11 residues. The CDR3 nucleotides are TGCAGCGTCCAGGGGGCCGGGGAGCAGTACTTC. This codes for CSVQGAGEQYF.

The DNA of the CDR3 is TGTGCCAGCAGCGTAGGGACAGGGACAGATACGCAGTATTTT. This gives the protein CASSVGTGTDTQYF. This rearrangement joins TRBV7-9 to TRBJ2-3; TRBD1 matches at 9 bases. The CDR3 covers 14 residues. The germline V gene has CDR1 SEHNR and CDR2 FQNEAQ (reference sequence). J was trimmed by 3 bases and V by 5 bases; bases with no gene match: 3.